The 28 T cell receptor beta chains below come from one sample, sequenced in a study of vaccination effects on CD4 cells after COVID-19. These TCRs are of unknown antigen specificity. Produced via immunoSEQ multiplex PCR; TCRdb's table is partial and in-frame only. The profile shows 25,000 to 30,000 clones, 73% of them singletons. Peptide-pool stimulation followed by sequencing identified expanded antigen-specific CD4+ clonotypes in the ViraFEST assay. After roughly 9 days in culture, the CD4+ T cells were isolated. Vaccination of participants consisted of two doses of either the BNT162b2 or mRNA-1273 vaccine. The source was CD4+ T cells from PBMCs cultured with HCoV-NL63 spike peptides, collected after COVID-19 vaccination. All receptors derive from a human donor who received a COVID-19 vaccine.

In nucleotides, the CDR3 is TGTGCCAGCAGCTTAGGTGGGACGGCTTATGGCTACACCTTC. Residues: CASSLGGTAYGYTF. The chain combines TRBV7-9 with TRBJ1-2; D might be TRBD1 (5 bases). Germline V gene lookup returns CDR1 SEHNR and CDR2 FQNEAQ (reference sequence). The ends were cut back, 1 base at V and 5 bases at J, with 11 bases in the middle. The CDR3 has 14 amino acids. Supplemented by reference TRBV7-9 and TRBJ1-2, the full variable domain reads DTGVSQNPRHKITKRGQNVTFRCDPISEHNRLYWYRQTLGQGPEFLTYFQNEAQLEKSRLLSDRFSAERPKGSFSTLEIQRTEQGDSAMYLCASSLGGTAYGYTFGSGTRLTVV.

CDR3: CASSLRSGANVLTF. The CDR3 nucleotides read TGTGCCAGCAGCCTGCGATCTGGGGCCAACGTCCTGACTTTC. The chain recombines TRBV3-1 (or the pseudogene TRBV3-2) with TRBJ2-6; D is unresolved. Germline V gene sequence: CDR1 LGHDT, CDR2 YNNKEL (reference sequence). The CDR3 totals 14 residues. V shed 4 bases and J shed 1 base, with 5 bases lying between them.

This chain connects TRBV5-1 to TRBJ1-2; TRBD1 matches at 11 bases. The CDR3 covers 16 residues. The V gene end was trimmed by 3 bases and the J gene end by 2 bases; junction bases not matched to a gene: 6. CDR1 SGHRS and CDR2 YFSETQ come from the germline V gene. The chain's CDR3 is CASSWDRGKGNYGYTF. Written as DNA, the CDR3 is TGCGCCAGCAGCTGGGACAGGGGGAAGGGGAACTATGGCTACACCTTC. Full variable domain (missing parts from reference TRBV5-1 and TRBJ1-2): KAGVTQTPRYLIKTRGQQVTLSCSPISGHRSVSWYQQTPGQGLQFLFEYFSETQRNKGNFPGRFSGRQFSNSRSEMNVSTLELGDSALYLCASSWDRGKGNYGYTFGSGTRLTVV.

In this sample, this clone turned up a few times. CDR3 DNA: TGTGCCAGCAGCCAAGGTTGGGGACGACAGCCCCAGCATTTT. Amino acids: CASSQGWGRQPQHF. The chain combines TRBV3-1 (or the pseudogene TRBV3-2) with TRBJ1-5, with D possibly TRBD1 on 5 matching bases. There are 14 residues in the CDR3. Germline V lookup: CDR1 LGHDT, CDR2 YNNKEL (reference sequence). The V and J ends lost 1 base and 7 bases respectively, with 11 bases between them.

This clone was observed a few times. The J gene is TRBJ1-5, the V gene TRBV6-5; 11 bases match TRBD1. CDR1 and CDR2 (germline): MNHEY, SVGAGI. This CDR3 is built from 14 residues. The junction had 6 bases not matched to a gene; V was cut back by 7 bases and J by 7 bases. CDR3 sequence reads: CASTGTGGRQPQHF. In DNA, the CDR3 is TGTGCCAGCACGGGGACAGGGGGACGCCAGCCCCAGCATTTT.

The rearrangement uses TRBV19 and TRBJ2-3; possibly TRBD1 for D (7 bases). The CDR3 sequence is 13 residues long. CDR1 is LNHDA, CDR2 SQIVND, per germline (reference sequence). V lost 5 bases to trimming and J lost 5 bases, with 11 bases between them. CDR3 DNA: TGTGCCAGTAGTGGAGGGGGCGGAGATACGCAGTATTTT. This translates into CASSGGGGDTQYF.

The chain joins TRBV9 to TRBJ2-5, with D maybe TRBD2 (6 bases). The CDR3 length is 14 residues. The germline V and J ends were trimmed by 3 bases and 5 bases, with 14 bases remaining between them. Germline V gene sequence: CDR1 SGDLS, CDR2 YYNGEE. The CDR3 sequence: CASSGDHRGETQYF. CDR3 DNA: TGTGCCAGCAGCGGGGACCATCGGGGGGAGACCCAGTACTTC.

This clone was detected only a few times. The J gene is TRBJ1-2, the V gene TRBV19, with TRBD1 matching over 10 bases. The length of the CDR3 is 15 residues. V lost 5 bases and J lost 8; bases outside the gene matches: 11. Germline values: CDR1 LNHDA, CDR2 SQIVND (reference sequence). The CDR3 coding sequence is TGTGCCAGTAGTGTGGGGGACAGGGGCCTCTGGGGCTACACCTTC. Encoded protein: CASSVGDRGLWGYTF.

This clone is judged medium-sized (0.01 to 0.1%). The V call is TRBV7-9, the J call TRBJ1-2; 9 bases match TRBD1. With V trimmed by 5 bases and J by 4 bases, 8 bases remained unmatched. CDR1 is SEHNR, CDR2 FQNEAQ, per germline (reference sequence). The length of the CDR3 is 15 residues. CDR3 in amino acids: CASSRSPGQGYGYTF. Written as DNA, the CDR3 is TGTGCCAGCAGCAGGAGCCCGGGACAGGGCTATGGCTACACCTTC.

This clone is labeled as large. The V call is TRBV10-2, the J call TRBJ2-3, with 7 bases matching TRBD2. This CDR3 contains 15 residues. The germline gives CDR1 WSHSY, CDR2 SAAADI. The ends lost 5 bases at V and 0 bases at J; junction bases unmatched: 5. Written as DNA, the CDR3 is TGCGCCAGCAGTTGGGACTATTCTAGCACAGATACGCAGTATTTT. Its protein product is CASSWDYSSTDTQYF.

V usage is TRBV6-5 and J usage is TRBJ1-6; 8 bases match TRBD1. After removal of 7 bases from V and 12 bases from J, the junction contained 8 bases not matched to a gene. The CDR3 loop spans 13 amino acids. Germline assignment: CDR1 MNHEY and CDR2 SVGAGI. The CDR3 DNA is TGTGCCAGCAAAGCAGGGGGCGGGGGACCCCTCCACTTT. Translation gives CASKAGGGGPLHF.

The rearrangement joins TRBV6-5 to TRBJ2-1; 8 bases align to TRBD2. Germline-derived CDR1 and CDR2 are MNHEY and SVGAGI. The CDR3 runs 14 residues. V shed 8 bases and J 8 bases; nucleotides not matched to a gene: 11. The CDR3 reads CASLTGGFMDEQFF. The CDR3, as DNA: TGTGCCAGCTTGACGGGAGGGTTTATGGATGAGCAGTTCTTC.

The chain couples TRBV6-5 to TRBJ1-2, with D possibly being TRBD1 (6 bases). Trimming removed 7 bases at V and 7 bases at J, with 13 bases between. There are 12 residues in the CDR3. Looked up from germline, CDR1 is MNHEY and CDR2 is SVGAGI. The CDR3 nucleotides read TGTGCCAGCACGAGGGGGGCGCTTGGCTACACCTTC. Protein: CASTRGALGYTF.

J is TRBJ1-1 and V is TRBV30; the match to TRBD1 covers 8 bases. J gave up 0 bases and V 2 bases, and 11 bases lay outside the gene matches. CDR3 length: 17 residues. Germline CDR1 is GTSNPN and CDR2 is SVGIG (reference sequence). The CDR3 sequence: CAWSLSRGLGMNTEAFF. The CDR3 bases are TGTGCCTGGAGTTTATCCAGGGGGCTGGGGATGAACACTGAAGCTTTCTTT.

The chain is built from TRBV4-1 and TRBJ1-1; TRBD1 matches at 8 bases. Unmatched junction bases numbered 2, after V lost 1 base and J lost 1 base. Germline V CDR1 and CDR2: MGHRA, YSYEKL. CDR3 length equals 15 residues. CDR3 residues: CASSQVQGANTEAFF. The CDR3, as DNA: TGCGCCAGCAGCCAAGTTCAGGGGGCGAACACTGAAGCTTTCTTT.

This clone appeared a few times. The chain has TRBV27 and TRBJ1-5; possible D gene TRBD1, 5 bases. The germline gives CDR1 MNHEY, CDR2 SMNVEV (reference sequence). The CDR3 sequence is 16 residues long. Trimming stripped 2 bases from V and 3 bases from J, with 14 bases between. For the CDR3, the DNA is TGTGCCAGCAGTTTAAGAGCGGGGGTATTCAATCAGCCCCAGCATTTT. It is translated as CASSLRAGVFNQPQHF.

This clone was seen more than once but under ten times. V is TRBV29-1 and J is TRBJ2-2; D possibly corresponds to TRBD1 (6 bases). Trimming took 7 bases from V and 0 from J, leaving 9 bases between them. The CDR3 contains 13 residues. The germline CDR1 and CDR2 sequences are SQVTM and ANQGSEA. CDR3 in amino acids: CSADRPNTGELFF. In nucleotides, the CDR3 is TGCAGCGCCGACAGGCCGAACACCGGGGAGCTGTTTTTT.

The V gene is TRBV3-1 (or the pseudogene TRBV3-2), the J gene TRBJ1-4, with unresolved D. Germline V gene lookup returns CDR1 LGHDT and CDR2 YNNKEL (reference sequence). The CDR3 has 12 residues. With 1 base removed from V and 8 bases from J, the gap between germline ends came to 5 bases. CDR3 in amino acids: CASSQGVEKLFF. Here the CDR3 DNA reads TGTGCCAGCAGCCAAGGGGTCGAAAAACTGTTTTTT.

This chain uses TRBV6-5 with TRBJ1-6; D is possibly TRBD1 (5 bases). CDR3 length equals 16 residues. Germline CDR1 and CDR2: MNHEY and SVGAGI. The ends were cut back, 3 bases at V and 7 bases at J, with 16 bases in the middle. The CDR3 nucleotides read TGTGCCAGCAGTTATTCATCCAGGGCCTTAAATTCACCCCTCCACTTT. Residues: CASSYSSRALNSPLHF.

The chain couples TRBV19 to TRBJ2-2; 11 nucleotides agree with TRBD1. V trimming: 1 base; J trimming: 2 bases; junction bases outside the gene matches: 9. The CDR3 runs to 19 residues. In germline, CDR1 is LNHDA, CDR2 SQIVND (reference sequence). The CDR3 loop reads CASSIAGQGVKLNTGELFF. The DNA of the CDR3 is TGTGCCAGTAGTATAGCGGGACAGGGGGTCAAGCTCAACACCGGGGAGCTGTTTTTT.

CDR3 nucleotides: TGTGCCAGCTCACCCGGGGGCGGTTCGGAAAAACTGTTTTTT. It encodes CASSPGGGSEKLFF. The V gene is TRBV18, the J gene TRBJ1-4; the D gene is possibly TRBD1 (6 bases). The CDR3 sequence is 14 residues long. Trimming took off 3 bases at V and 8 bases at J, with 13 bases between the two ends. The germline CDR1 and CDR2 sequences are KGHSH and LQKENI.

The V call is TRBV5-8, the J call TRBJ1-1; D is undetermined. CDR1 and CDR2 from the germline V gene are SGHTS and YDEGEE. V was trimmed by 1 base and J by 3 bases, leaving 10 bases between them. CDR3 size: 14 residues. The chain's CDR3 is CASSLPGSDTEAFF. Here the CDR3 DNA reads TGTGCCAGCAGCTTGCCGGGGTCGGACACTGAAGCTTTCTTT.

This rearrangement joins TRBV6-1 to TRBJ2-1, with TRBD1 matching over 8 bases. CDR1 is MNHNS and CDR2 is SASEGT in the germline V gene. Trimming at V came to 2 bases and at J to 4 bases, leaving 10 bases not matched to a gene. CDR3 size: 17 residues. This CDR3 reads CASSEMAGGGNYNEQFF. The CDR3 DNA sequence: TGTGCCAGCAGTGAAATGGCAGGGGGCGGTAATTACAATGAGCAGTTCTTC.

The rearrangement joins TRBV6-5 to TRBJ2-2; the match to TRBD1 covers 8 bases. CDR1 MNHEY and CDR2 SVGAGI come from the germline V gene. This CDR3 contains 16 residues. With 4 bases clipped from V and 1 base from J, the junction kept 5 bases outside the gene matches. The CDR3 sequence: CASSSLGTGNTGELFF. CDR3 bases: TGTGCCAGCAGTTCTCTTGGGACAGGGAACACCGGGGAGCTGTTTTTT.

The CDR3 nucleotides are TGTGCCAGCAGCAGGGACAGAGAGTCACCCCTCCACTTT. It yields the protein CASSRDRESPLHF. The chain carries TRBV25-1 and TRBJ1-6; 7 bases align to TRBD1. The V gene end was trimmed by 6 bases and the J gene end by 10 bases; junction bases not matched to a gene: 6. Looked up from germline, CDR1 is MGHDK and CDR2 is SYGVNS. This CDR3 is 13 amino acids long. The full variable domain, completed using reference TRBV25-1 and TRBJ1-6, is EADIYQTPRYLVIGTGKKITLECSQTMGHDKMYWYQQDPGMELHLIHYSYGVNSTEKGDLSSESTVSRIRTEHFPLTLESARPSHTSQYLCASSRDRESPLHFGNGTRLTVT.

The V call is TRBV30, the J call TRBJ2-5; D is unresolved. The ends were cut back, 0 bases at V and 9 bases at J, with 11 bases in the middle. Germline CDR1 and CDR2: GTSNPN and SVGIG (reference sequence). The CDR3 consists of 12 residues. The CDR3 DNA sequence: TGTGCCTGGAGTGTACTGGTTGGGGCCCAGTACTTC. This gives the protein CAWSVLVGAQYF.

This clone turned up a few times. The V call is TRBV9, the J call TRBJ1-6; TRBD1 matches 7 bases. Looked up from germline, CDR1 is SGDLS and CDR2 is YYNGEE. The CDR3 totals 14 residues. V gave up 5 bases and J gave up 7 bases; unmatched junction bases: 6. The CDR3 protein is CASSWGTVNSPLHF. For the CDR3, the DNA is TGTGCCAGCAGTTGGGGGACAGTCAATTCACCCCTCCACTTT.

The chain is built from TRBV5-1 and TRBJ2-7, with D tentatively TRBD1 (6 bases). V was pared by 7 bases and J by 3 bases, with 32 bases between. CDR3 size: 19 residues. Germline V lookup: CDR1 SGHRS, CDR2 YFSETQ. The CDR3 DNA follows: TGCGCCAGCCGCCTCTCACCAGGGGTGCCCAGGAGACCAGGCTACGAGCAGTACTTC. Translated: CASRLSPGVPRRPGYEQYF.